The rows below give T cell receptor beta chains drawn from one sample of a study of T cell responses to AZD1222 COVID-19 vaccine. TCRdb's copy holds only in-frame clones and misses some; the assay was immunoSEQ multiplex PCR. Of 180,000 or so clones in the sample, roughly nine tenths were seen once. The material sequenced was peripheral blood, taken on day 0 of AZD1222 vaccination. The receptors here all came from an adult in good health. CDR3s include the opening cysteine and the closing phenylalanine or tryptophan. A D gene is named only where the DNA matches it firmly. Clone size, where shown, is once, few, many, or a class for clones that have expanded.

d_gene: -; abundance: -; v_gene: TRBV7-9; j_gene: TRBJ2-3; CDR3nt: TGTGCCAGCAGCTTTACAGGGAGCACAGATACGCAGTATTTT; CDR3aa: CASSFTGSTDTQYF
d_gene: -; abundance: -; v_gene: TRBV3-1/TRBV3-2; j_gene: TRBJ1-2; CDR3nt: TGTGCCAGCAGCCCCGAAGGTGTGGCTGGCGCTGGCTACACCTTC; CDR3aa: CASSPEGVAGAGYTF
d_gene: TRBD1; abundance: -; v_gene: TRBV7-8; j_gene: TRBJ1-5; CDR3nt: TGTGCCAGCACCCCTCGGGACAGGACATCAGTTGGCAATCAGCCCCAGCATTTT; CDR3aa: CASTPRDRTSVGNQPQHF
d_gene: -; abundance: -; v_gene: TRBV19; j_gene: TRBJ1-6; CDR3nt: TGTGCCAGTAGTATAGGCAGGGTGGGGAATTCACCCCTCCACTTT; CDR3aa: CASSIGRVGNSPLHF
d_gene: -; abundance: -; v_gene: TRBV7-2; j_gene: TRBJ2-5; CDR3nt: TGTGCCAGCAGCGCAAGGGAGACCCAGTACTTC; CDR3aa: CASSARETQYF
d_gene: -; abundance: -; v_gene: TRBV19; j_gene: TRBJ1-1; CDR3nt: TGTGCCAGTAGTCTAGGGAATGGCATAGGACTGAACACTGAAGCTTTCTTT; CDR3aa: CASSLGNGIGLNTEAFF
d_gene: -; abundance: -; v_gene: TRBV11-2; j_gene: TRBJ1-1; CDR3nt: TGTGCCAGCAGCTTAGATCTGTCAGGGGCGGTGGCTGAAGCTTTCTTT; CDR3aa: CASSLDLSGAVAEAFF
d_gene: -; abundance: once; v_gene: TRBV10-3; j_gene: TRBJ1-4; CDR3nt: TGTGCCATCAGTGAGTCTCCGGGGAGTGAAAAACTGTTTTTT; CDR3aa: CAISESPGSEKLFF
d_gene: -; abundance: -; v_gene: TRBV7-3; j_gene: TRBJ2-7; CDR3nt: TGTGCCAGCAGCTTAGACAGATCCTACGAGCAGTACTTC; CDR3aa: CASSLDRSYEQYF
d_gene: TRBD1; abundance: -; v_gene: TRBV7-8; j_gene: TRBJ2-5; CDR3nt: TGTGCCAGCAGCCCAGAGCCGGACAGGCTCTTCTGGGAGACCCAGTACTTC; CDR3aa: CASSPEPDRLFWETQYF
d_gene: -; abundance: -; v_gene: TRBV6-5; j_gene: TRBJ1-1; CDR3nt: TGTGCCAGCAGACTTGACACTGAAGCTTTCTTT; CDR3aa: CASRLDTEAFF
d_gene: -; abundance: -; v_gene: TRBV21-1; j_gene: TRBJ2-3; CDR3nt: TGTGCCAGCAGCAAAGTGGGGGAACCCAGGGAGTGTACGCAGTATTTT; CDR3aa: CASSKVGEPRECTQYF
d_gene: -; abundance: once; v_gene: TRBV19; j_gene: TRBJ2-3; CDR3nt: TGTGCCAGTAGTTTGCGGACAGTAGCTAGCACAGATACGCAGTATTTT; CDR3aa: CASSLRTVASTDTQYF
d_gene: -; abundance: -; v_gene: TRBV24-1; j_gene: TRBJ1-5; CDR3nt: TGTGCCACCCAAGAAGCCGGGAATCAGCCCCAGCATTTT; CDR3aa: CATQEAGNQPQHF
d_gene: TRBD1; abundance: -; v_gene: TRBV14; j_gene: TRBJ1-4; CDR3nt: TGTGCCAGCAGCCAAGATCTTTTTGCGGGACAGTATGAAAAACTGTTTTTT; CDR3aa: CASSQDLFAGQYEKLFF